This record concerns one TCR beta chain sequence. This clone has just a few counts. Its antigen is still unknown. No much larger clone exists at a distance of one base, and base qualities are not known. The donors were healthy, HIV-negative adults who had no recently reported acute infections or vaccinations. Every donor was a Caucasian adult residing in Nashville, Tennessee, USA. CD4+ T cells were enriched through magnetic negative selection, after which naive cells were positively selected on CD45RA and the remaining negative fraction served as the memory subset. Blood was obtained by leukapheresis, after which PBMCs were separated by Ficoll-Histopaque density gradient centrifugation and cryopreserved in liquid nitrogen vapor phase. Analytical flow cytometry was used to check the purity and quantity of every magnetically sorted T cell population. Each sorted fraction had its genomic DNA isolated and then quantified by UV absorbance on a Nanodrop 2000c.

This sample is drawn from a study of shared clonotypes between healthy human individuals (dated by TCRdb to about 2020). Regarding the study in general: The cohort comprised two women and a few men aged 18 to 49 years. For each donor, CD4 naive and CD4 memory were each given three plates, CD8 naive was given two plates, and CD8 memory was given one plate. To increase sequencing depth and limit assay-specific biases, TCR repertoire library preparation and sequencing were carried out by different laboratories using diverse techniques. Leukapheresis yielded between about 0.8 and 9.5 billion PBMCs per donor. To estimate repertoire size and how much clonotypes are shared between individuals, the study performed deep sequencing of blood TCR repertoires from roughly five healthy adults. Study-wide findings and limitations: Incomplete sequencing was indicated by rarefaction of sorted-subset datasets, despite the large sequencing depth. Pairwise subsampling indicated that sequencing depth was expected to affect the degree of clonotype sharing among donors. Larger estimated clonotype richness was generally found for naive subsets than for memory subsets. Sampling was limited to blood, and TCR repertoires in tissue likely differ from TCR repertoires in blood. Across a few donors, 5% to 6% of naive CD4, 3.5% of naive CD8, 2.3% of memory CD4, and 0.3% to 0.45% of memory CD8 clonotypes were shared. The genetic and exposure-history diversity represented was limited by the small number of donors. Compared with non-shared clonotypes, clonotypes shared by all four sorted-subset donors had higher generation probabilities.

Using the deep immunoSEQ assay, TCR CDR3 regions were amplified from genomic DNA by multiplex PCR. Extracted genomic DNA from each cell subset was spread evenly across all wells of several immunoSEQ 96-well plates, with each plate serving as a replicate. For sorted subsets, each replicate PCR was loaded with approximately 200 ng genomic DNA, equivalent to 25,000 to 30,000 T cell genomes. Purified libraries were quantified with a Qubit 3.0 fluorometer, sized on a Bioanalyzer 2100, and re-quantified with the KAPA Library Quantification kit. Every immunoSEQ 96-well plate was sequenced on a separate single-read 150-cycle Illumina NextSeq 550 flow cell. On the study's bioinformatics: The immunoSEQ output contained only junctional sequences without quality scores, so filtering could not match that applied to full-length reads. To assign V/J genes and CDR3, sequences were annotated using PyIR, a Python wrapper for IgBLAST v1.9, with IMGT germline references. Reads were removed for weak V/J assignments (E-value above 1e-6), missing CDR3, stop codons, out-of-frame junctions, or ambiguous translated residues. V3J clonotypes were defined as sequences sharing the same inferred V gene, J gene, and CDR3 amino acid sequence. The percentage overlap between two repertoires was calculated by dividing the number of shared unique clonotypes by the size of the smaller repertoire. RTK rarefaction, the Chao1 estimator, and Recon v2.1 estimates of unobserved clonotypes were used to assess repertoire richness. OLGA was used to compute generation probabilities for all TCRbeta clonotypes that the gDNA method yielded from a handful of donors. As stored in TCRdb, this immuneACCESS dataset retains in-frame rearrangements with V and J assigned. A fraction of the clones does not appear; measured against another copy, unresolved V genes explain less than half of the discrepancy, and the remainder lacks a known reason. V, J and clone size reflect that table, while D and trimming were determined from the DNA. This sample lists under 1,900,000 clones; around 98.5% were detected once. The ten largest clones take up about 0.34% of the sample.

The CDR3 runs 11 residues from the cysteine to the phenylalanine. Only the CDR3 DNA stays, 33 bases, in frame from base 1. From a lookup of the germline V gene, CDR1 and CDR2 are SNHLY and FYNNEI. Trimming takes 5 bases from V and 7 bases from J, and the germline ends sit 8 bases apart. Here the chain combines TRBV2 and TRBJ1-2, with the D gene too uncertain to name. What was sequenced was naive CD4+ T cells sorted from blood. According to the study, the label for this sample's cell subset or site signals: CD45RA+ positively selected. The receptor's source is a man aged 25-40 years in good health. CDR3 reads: CASSTHAGYTF. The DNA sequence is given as TGTGCCAGCAGTACCCATGCTGGCTACACCTTC.